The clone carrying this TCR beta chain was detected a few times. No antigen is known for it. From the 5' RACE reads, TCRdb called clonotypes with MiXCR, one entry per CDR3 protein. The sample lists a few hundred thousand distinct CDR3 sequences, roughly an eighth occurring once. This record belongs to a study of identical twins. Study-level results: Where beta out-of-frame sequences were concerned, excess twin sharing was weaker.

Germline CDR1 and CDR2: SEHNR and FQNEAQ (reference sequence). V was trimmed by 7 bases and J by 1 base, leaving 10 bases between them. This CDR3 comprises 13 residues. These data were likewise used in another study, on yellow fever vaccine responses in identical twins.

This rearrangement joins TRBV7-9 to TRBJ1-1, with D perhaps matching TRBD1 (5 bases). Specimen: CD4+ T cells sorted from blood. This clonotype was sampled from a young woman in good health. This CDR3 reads CASTPGRNTEAFF. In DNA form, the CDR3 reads TGTGCCAGCACGCCGGGGCGGAACACTGAAGCTTTCTTT.